The entry that follows covers one TCR beta chain sequence. CDR1 is SGHVS and CDR2 is FQNEAQ in the germline V gene. Trimming stripped 4 bases from V and 2 bases from J, with 17 bases between. This CDR3 has 16 amino acids. The data stem from a study of blood T cell repertoires in COVID-19. In the study overall: T cells, B-cell-depleted T cells, or PBMCs supplied cDNA or gDNA.

Produced via immunoSEQ multiplex PCR; TCRdb's table is partial and in-frame only. The sample consists of about 110,000 clones, roughly nine tenths of them appearing once. V and J are TRBV7-8 and TRBJ2-5, with D hard to call. The specimen sequenced was peripheral blood. The source of this sequence is a woman of 80 years or more with acute or convalescent COVID-19. CDR3 region: CASSSPSDFGQETQYF. The CDR3, as DNA: TGTGCCAGCAGCTCCCCCTCCGACTTTGGACAAGAGACCCAGTACTTC.